The 18 T cell receptor beta chains below come from one sample, sequenced in a study of T cells after yellow fever vaccination. MiXCR, run by TCRdb on the 5' RACE reads, gives a single entry per CDR3 protein. The data show more than 55,000 distinct CDR3 sequences, with 6% to 7.5% seen just once and approximately 34% held by the top ten. The specimen was CD8+ T cells sorted from PBMCs, collected 15 days after the yellow fever booster vaccination. Source of these receptors: a man aged 25 to 40 who received the YFV17D yellow fever vaccine.

This clonotype was observed at least ten times. The rearrangement uses TRBV10-3 and TRBJ2-2; D is ambiguous. CDR1 is ENHRY, CDR2 SYGVKD, per germline. CDR3 length: 14 amino acids. Trimming took 7 bases from V and 7 from J, leaving 16 bases between them. CDR3 sequence (DNA): TGTGCCATCAAGGTTCCGGAGTCGGACGGGGAGCTGTTTTTT. This translates into CAIKVPESDGELFF.

This clonotype was recorded at least ten times. The CDR3 region is CASSLAQTSGSSGELFF. The CDR3 DNA follows: TGTGCCAGCAGCTTGGCCCAGACTAGCGGGTCTTCCGGGGAGCTGTTTTTT. The rearrangement uses TRBV5-5 and TRBJ2-2, with 10 positions matching TRBD2. Germline V gene lookup returns CDR1 SGHKS and CDR2 YYEKEE (reference sequence). The CDR3 loop spans 17 amino acids. V shed 0 bases and J 6 bases; nucleotides not matched to a gene: 8.

This clonotype has a count of ten or more. The chain employs TRBV20-1 and TRBJ2-7, with 11 bases identical to TRBD2. With V trimmed by 6 bases and J by 5 bases, 6 bases remained unmatched. The V gene's germline CDR1 is DFQATT and CDR2 SNEGSKA (reference sequence). This CDR3 region has 13 residues. The CDR3 is CSALSGRADEQYF. Written as DNA, the CDR3 is TGCAGTGCCCTTAGCGGGAGGGCCGACGAGCAGTACTTC.

This clonotype came up many times. V usage is TRBV6-4 and J usage is TRBJ2-1; weak D call: TRBD2 (6 bases). Germline lookup yields CDR1 MRHNA and CDR2 SNTAGT. CDR3 length: 18 residues. V lost 0 bases and J 1 base, leaving 16 bases between the germline ends. This CDR3 reads CASSDSTVVGGSYNEQFF. CDR3 DNA: TGTGCCAGCAGTGACTCGACGGTCGTGGGAGGTTCCTACAATGAGCAGTTCTTC.

Many counts were recorded for this clonotype. V and J are TRBV7-2 and TRBJ2-3; D gene unclear. The CDR3 runs 15 residues. Germline-derived CDR1 and CDR2 are SGHTA and FQGNSA. Deletions cut 1 base from V and 4 bases from J, with 12 bases between. The CDR3 protein is CASSLVGLGADTQYF. CDR3 nucleotide sequence: TGTGCCAGCAGCTTAGTAGGGCTCGGCGCAGATACGCAGTATTTT.

The CDR3 bases are TGTGCCTGGAGTCCGGGAGTTTACGAGCAGTACTTC. It translates to CAWSPGVYEQYF. This sequence joins TRBV30 and TRBJ2-7; a possible D gene is TRBD2 (6 bases). Per germline, CDR1 GTSNPN and CDR2 SVGIG (reference sequence). The CDR3 totals 12 residues. V was cut by 2 bases and J by 4 bases, with 9 bases left in between.

The sample holds many counts of this clonotype. V usage is TRBV29-1 and J usage is TRBJ1-5, with TRBD1 identical over 7 bases. This CDR3 has 12 amino acids. Trimming took 7 bases from V and 7 from J; bases not matched to a gene: 7. Germline V gene sequence: CDR1 SQVTM, CDR2 ANQGSEA. CDR3 amino acids: CSARQGTQPQHF. CDR3 DNA: TGCAGCGCCAGACAGGGAACACAGCCCCAGCATTTT.

The chain employs TRBV19 and TRBJ2-7; D may be TRBD2 (6 bases). Looked up from germline, CDR1 is LNHDA and CDR2 is SQIVND (reference sequence). This CDR3 has 13 residues. The V gene lost 6 bases and the J gene lost 3 bases, with 12 bases spanning the gap. CDR3 bases: TGTGCCAGTAGCCACGGGGGTTTCTACGAGCAGTACTTC. Protein sequence: CASSHGGFYEQYF.

Ten or more counts support this clonotype. The gene calls are TRBV27 and TRBJ2-7; D possibly matches TRBD1 or TRBD2 (6 bases each). This CDR3 is 16 amino acids long. CDR1 is MNHEY and CDR2 is SMNVEV in the germline V gene (reference sequence). Trimming pared 6 bases from V and 5 bases from J, leaving 23 bases between. Written as DNA, the CDR3 is TGTGCCAGCAGCTTGGGGGCTCCGGGACTTCCCAACGAGCAGTACTTC. As protein: CASSLGAPGLPNEQYF.

The chain uses TRBV5-1 and TRBJ2-1; 8 nucleotides align to TRBD1. CDR3 size: 18 residues. The V gene's germline CDR1 is SGHRS and CDR2 YFSETQ. J was trimmed by 4 bases and V by 4 bases; bases with no gene match: 16. CDR3 nucleotides: TGCGCCAGCAGCCCGCCCAGCATAAGGACAGGGCGATACAATGAGCAGTTCTTC. Translated, it gives CASSPPSIRTGRYNEQFF.

This clonotype was observed many times. V gene TRBV5-5 combines with J gene TRBJ2-7; the D gene is possibly TRBD2 (5 bases). The CDR3 covers 15 residues. Between the trimmed V and J ends, which lost 3 bases and 0 bases, there was a span of 13 bases. Per the germline V gene, CDR1 is SGHKS and CDR2 is YYEKEE (reference sequence). Written as DNA, the CDR3 is TGTGCCAGCAGCTCGAGCGGTTATAGCTCCTACGAGCAGTACTTC. It translates to CASSSSGYSSYEQYF.

This clonotype has at least ten counts. The genes are TRBV15 and TRBJ2-1; the D is unclear. Germline V gene sequence: CDR1 LNHNV, CDR2 YYDKDF (reference sequence). The CDR3 extends over 11 amino acids. Trimming left V 7 bases short and J 7 bases short, with 8 bases between. Here the CDR3 DNA reads TGTGCCACCACCCTAGGAAATGAGCAGTTCTTC. Its translation is CATTLGNEQFF.

In the case of this clonotype: This could be a read error, since a much larger clone is one nucleotide away. The chain combines TRBV9 with TRBJ2-3; 8 bases align to TRBD2. V dropped 3 bases and J dropped 2; count of bases not matched to a gene: 8. Per germline, CDR1 SGDLS and CDR2 YYNGEE. The CDR3 loop spans 16 amino acids. The CDR3 loop reads CASSGEIAGSTDTQYF. CDR3 DNA sequence: TGTGCCAGCAGCGGAGAGATAGCGGGGTCCACAGATACGCAGTATTTT. The whole variable domain, remainder taken from reference TRBV9 and TRBJ2-3, is DSGVTQTPKHLITATGQRVTLRCSPRSGDLSVYWYQQSLDQGLQFLIQYYNGEERAKGNILERFSAQQFPDLHSELNLSSLELGDSALYFCASSGEIAGSTDTQYFGPGTRLTVL.

The table lists this clonotype with many counts. V and J are TRBV27 and TRBJ2-5; TRBD1 matches 9 bases. The trim removed 2 bases at V and 5 bases at J, leaving 3 bases unmatched. Germline V gene sequence: CDR1 MNHEY, CDR2 SMNVEV (reference sequence). The CDR3 consists of 14 residues. The CDR3 spells CASSLIQGAETQYF. Written as DNA, the CDR3 is TGTGCCAGCAGTTTAATACAGGGGGCCGAGACCCAGTACTTC.

This clonotype appeared many times. The chain couples TRBV12-3 or TRBV12-4 to TRBJ1-2, with a possible D match to TRBD1 (5 bases). The CDR3 has 13 amino acids. The V and J ends lost 6 bases and 7 bases respectively, with 15 bases between them. The CDR3 DNA is TGTGCCAGCAGCACGCTAGGACAAATTGGCTACACCTTC. Protein: CASSTLGQIGYTF.

There are many counts of this clonotype. This chain uses TRBV7-3 with TRBJ2-1; D possibly corresponds to TRBD1 (5 bases). Germline-derived CDR1 and CDR2 are SGHTA and FQGTGA. Trimming stripped 4 bases from V and 0 bases from J, with 13 bases between. CDR3 length equals 16 residues. The CDR3 protein is CASSSGLSSSYNEQFF. The CDR3 DNA sequence: TGTGCCAGCAGCTCAGGGCTTTCAAGCTCCTACAATGAGCAGTTCTTC.

The sample holds many counts of this clonotype. The chain joins TRBV6-1 to TRBJ2-1; D is unclear. This CDR3 is built from 13 residues. V was clipped by 8 bases and J by 7 bases, with 15 bases between them. Looked up from germline, CDR1 is MNHNS and CDR2 is SASEGT. CDR3 region: CASRGPVVNEQFF. The CDR3 DNA sequence: TGTGCCAGCCGCGGCCCGGTCGTGAATGAGCAGTTCTTC.

This clonotype was seen ten or more times. The CDR3 loop reads CASSSTDFNEQFF. CDR3 coding DNA: TGTGCCAGCAGTTCGACAGATTTCAATGAGCAGTTCTTC. The chain carries TRBV12-3 or TRBV12-4 and TRBJ2-1, with a tentative D call TRBD1 (5 bases). Trimming took off 4 bases at V and 6 bases at J, with 10 bases between the two ends. The CDR3 sequence is 13 residues long.